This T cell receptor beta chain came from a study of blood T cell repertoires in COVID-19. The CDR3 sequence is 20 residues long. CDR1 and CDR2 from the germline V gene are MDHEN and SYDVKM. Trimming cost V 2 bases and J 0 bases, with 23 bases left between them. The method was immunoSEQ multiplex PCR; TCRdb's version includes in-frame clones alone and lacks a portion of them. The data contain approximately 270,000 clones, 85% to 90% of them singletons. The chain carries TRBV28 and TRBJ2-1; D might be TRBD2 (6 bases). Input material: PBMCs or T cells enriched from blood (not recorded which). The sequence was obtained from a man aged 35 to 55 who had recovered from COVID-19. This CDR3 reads CASSLGPAGGSTSSYNEQFF. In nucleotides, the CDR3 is TGTGCCAGCAGTTTAGGGCCAGCAGGAGGGAGTACTAGCTCCTACAATGAGCAGTTCTTC.